Shown below are 17 T cell receptor beta chains from a single sample sequenced in a study of metastatic and nonmetastatic thyroid tumors (dated by TCRdb to the early 2020s). No patient had received any treatment before thyroid surgery. The method behind the library was PCR. TCRdb records Illumina HiSeq 4000 as the sequencer. TCRdb itself trimmed the public reads at Q25 with fastp, ran MiXCR and retained productive beta chains. The sample contains 30,000 or so clones, approximately 7.4% of them found a single time. Around two fifths of the sample belongs to the ten largest clones. Sequenced input: blood. These receptors were taken from a female donor with papillary thyroid cancer or a benign thyroid nodule (not recorded which). Some clones in this sample may be carry-over from other donors' samples.

In this sample, this clone turned up many times. J is TRBJ2-1 and V is TRBV7-9, with D possibly being TRBD1 or TRBD2 (5 bases each). The germline CDR1 and CDR2 sequences are SEHNR and FQNEAQ (reference sequence). CDR3 size: 14 residues. V lost 4 bases to trimming and J lost 6 bases, with 13 bases between them. The CDR3 nucleotides read TGTGCCAGCAGCTGGACTGACAGAGGCAATGAGCAGTTCTTC. As protein: CASSWTDRGNEQFF.

This clone was seen repeatedly, ten times or more. The chain recombines TRBV6-1 with TRBJ2-4; D may be TRBD1 or TRBD2 (5 bases each). V lost 6 bases and J lost 12, with 15 bases in between. Germline CDR1 is MNHNS and CDR2 is SASEGT. The CDR3 loop spans 12 amino acids. The CDR3 reads CASREAGTDQYF. Written as DNA, the CDR3 is TGTGCCAGCAGGGAGGCTGGGACGGATCAGTACTTC.

This clone was detected many times. The chain employs TRBV2 and TRBJ1-4; 9 bases line up with TRBD1. Germline V gives CDR1 SNHLY, CDR2 FYNNEI. J was trimmed by 7 bases and V by 6 bases; bases with no gene match: 9. This CDR3 comprises 15 residues. The CDR3 nucleotides read TGTGCCAGCAGGCCCACAGGGGGCATTGGTGAAAAACTGTTTTTT. It encodes CASRPTGGIGEKLFF.

This clone was seen repeatedly, ten times or more. The chain carries TRBV11-2 and TRBJ1-3, with unresolved D. CDR1 is SGHAT, CDR2 FQNNGV, per germline. The CDR3 has 16 residues. V was clipped by 5 bases and J by 0 bases, with 14 bases between them. The CDR3 protein is CASSHPDGHSGNTIYF. As DNA, the CDR3 is TGTGCCAGCAGCCATCCCGACGGCCACTCTGGAAACACCATATATTTT.

The rearrangement uses TRBV5-4 and TRBJ2-2; 10 bases are a match to TRBD2. The germline CDR1 and CDR2 sequences are SGHNT and YYREEE (reference sequence). With V trimmed by 3 bases and J by 6 bases, 8 bases remained unmatched. This CDR3 has 16 amino acids. CDR3 residues: CASSSKREGTAGELFF. The CDR3 DNA reads as TGTGCCAGCAGCTCTAAGCGGGAGGGAACCGCCGGGGAGCTGTTTTTT.

With regard to this clone: A much larger clone differs by one base, so this may be a read error. At the DNA level, this CDR3 is encoded by other sequences in the same sample as well. The chain employs TRBV6-4 and TRBJ1-1; TRBD1 is a possible D gene (5 bases). This CDR3 spans 14 amino acids. Germline assignment: CDR1 MRHNA and CDR2 SNTAGT. Trimming pared 6 bases from V and 2 bases from J, leaving 13 bases between. The CDR3 nucleotides are TGTGCCAGCAGCCCGTCGACAGCTAACACTGAAGCTTTCTTT. It specifies CASSPSTANTEAFF.

Only a few counts were recorded for this clone. Possible read error: a much larger clone is one base away. The CDR3 does not close with the conserved phenylalanine or tryptophan, likely indicating a read error. The chain is built from TRBV20-1 and TRBJ1-6; D is perhaps TRBD1 (5 bases). Per the germline V gene, CDR1 is DFQATT and CDR2 is SNEGSKA (reference sequence). The CDR3 consists of 12 residues. V was shortened by 5 bases and J by 7 bases, with 9 bases between the two germline ends. CDR3 nucleotides: TGCAGTGCTGGGCAGGGCAATTCACCCCTCCACCTT. Protein sequence: CSAGQGNSPLHL.

This clone was seen ten or more times. The chain uses TRBV6-1 and TRBJ1-5, with 7 bases lining up with TRBD1. The CDR3 spans 17 residues. The J segment lost 0 bases and the V segment lost 6 bases, leaving 11 bases of the junction unmatched. Germline CDR1 and CDR2: MNHNS and SASEGT. The CDR3 loop reads CASRNPGGQTSNQPQHF. Here the CDR3 DNA reads TGTGCCAGCAGAAATCCAGGGGGACAGACTAGCAATCAGCCCCAGCATTTT.

This clone was counted ten times or more. An end of the junction does not agree with germline; a read error may underlie this. This chain uses TRBV6-2 or TRBV6-3 with TRBJ1-3; tentative D call: TRBD1 (5 bases). Germline V gives CDR1 MNHEY, CDR2 SVGEGT. The CDR3 has 12 residues. CDR3 bases: TGTGCCAGCAGTTACCAGGGATACACCATATACTTT. Protein: CASSYQGYTIYF.

This clone was counted once. Since a much larger clone is just one base distant, this may be a read error. Other DNA sequences of this sample code for an identical CDR3. The chain couples TRBV5-6 to TRBJ1-5, with TRBD1 identical over 9 bases. The CDR3 has 16 residues. CDR1 is SGHDT and CDR2 is YYEEEE in the germline V gene. CDR3 in DNA: TGTGCCAGCAGCACCAAAACGGGACAGGGCAACCAGCCCCAGCATTTT. It translates to CASSTKTGQGNQPQHF.

In its sample, this clone was seen many times. V gene TRBV20-1 combines with J gene TRBJ2-6, with 11 bases aligning to TRBD1. The CDR3 contains 17 residues. The germline CDR1 and CDR2 sequences are DFQATT and SNEGSKA (reference sequence). Trimming at V came to 5 bases and at J to 2 bases, leaving 8 bases not matched to a gene. CDR3 protein: CSAPRTGGATGANVLTF. The CDR3 DNA sequence: TGCAGTGCTCCCAGGACAGGGGGCGCAACTGGGGCCAACGTCCTGACTTTC.

Only a few counts were recorded for this clone. This chain connects TRBV2 to TRBJ2-5; TRBD2 agrees at 10 bases. The CDR3 sequence is 13 residues long. Trimming removed 4 bases from V and 5 bases from J; junction bases left unmatched: 1. The V gene's germline CDR1 is SNHLY and CDR2 FYNNEI. CDR3 region: CASSASGSETQYF. The CDR3 nucleotides read TGTGCCAGCAGTGCTAGCGGGAGCGAGACCCAGTACTTC.

In its sample, this clone was seen many times. As DNA, the CDR3 is TGTGCCAGCAGCCTACTCACGGAGCTCGATGGCTACACCTTC. This codes for CASSLLTELDGYTF. This chain uses TRBV6-2 or TRBV6-3 with TRBJ1-2; unclear D gene. Germline V gene lookup returns CDR1 MNHEY and CDR2 SVGEGT. The CDR3 is 14 residues long. Trimming pared 6 bases from V and 6 bases from J, leaving 17 bases between.

This clone was detected many times. Distinct nucleotide sequences in the sample also encode this CDR3. The rearrangement links TRBV4-1 to TRBJ1-4; D gene unclear. Deletions cut 1 base from V and 4 bases from J, with 10 bases between. This CDR3 is 15 amino acids long. The germline gives CDR1 MGHRA, CDR2 YSYEKL. In nucleotides, the CDR3 is TGCGCCAGCAGCCAAGCCGGCAGCGGTAATGAAAAACTGTTTTTT. Encoded protein: CASSQAGSGNEKLFF.

The CDR3 region is CASSEGGLAAGTQYF. CDR3 bases: TGCGCCAGCAGTGAGGGGGGACTAGCCGCGGGTACGCAGTATTTT. V and J are TRBV10-1 and TRBJ2-3, with 9 bases lining up with TRBD2. Germline values: CDR1 WNHNN, CDR2 SYGVQD (reference sequence). With V trimmed by 2 bases and J by 8 bases, 8 bases remained unmatched. The CDR3 runs 15 residues.

There are a few counts of this clone. At one boundary the junction diverges from the germline segment, which might be a read error. V gene TRBV29-1 combines with J gene TRBJ2-2; TRBD2 matches at 9 bases. The CDR3 has 17 residues. Germline CDR1 reads SQVTM; CDR2 reads ANQGSEA. CDR3 loop: CSAKGRLAGPHTGALFF. In DNA form, the CDR3 reads TGCAGCGCCAAAGGTCGGCTAGCGGGGCCCCACACCGGGGCGCTGTTTTTT.

The rearrangement joins TRBV28 to TRBJ2-7; a weak D match, TRBD2 (7 bases). The germline V and J ends were trimmed by 3 bases and 4 bases, with 13 bases remaining between them. Germline CDR1 reads MDHEN; CDR2 reads SYDVKM. There are 14 residues in the CDR3. The CDR3 loop is CASSLGGALYEQYF. In DNA, the CDR3 is TGTGCCAGCAGTTTGGGGGGGGCTCTATACGAGCAGTACTTC.